These 5 T cell receptor beta chains were sequenced from one sample in a study of blood T cells in healthy people across ages. For the second PCR, which ran for roughly 6 to 12 cycles, a sample-barcoded 5' primer and a J-beta primer mix were used. One entry per CDR3 protein, called by TCRdb with MiXCR from the 5' RACE reads. There are some 1.8 million distinct CDR3 sequences in the sample; about two fifths occur only once, and around 23% lies in the top ten. Sequenced sample: blood. The receptors come from a human donor in good health.

In its sample, this clonotype was seen a few times. This chain connects TRBV3-1 to TRBJ1-1; D remains unclear. The CDR3 length is 15 residues. The ends were cut back, 0 bases at V and 6 bases at J, with 14 bases in the middle. CDR1 and CDR2 (germline): LGHDT, YNNKEL (reference sequence). CDR3 residues: CASSQDLGKGAEAFF. The CDR3 DNA follows: TGTGCCAGCAGCCAAGATTTAGGCAAGGGAGCTGAAGCTTTCTTT. Full variable domain (remainder filled in from reference TRBV3-1 and TRBJ1-1): DTAVSQTPKYLVTQMGNDKSIKCEQNLGHDTMYWYKQDSKKFLKIMFSYNNKELIINETVPNRFSPKSPDKAHLNLHINSLELGDSAVYFCASSQDLGKGAEAFFGQGTRLTVV.

This chain connects TRBV7-9 to TRBJ1-1; D remains unclear. The germline gives CDR1 SEHNR, CDR2 FQNEAQ (reference sequence). The V and J ends lost 2 bases and 4 bases respectively, with 11 bases between them. CDR3 length equals 14 residues. The CDR3 reads CASSLSPRGTEAFF. The CDR3 DNA reads as TGTGCCAGCAGCTTATCCCCGAGAGGCACTGAAGCTTTCTTT.

J is TRBJ2-1 and V is TRBV20-1; 11 bases are shared with TRBD1. Germline V gene sequence: CDR1 DFQATT, CDR2 SNEGSKA (reference sequence). The CDR3 is 14 amino acids. V was pared by 6 bases and J by 8 bases, with 9 bases of the junction left unmatched. The CDR3 is CSAAGGQGVYEQFF. The CDR3 region has the DNA TGCAGTGCCGCGGGGGGACAGGGGGTCTATGAGCAGTTCTTC.

The chain couples TRBV20-1 to TRBJ1-1; unclear D gene. Trimming took off 4 bases at V and 1 base at J, with 4 bases between the two ends. The CDR3 has 11 amino acids. CDR1 is DFQATT, CDR2 SNEGSKA, per germline (reference sequence). The CDR3 sequence: CSAMKNTEAFF. The CDR3 DNA reads TGCAGTGCTATGAAGAACACTGAAGCTTTCTTT.

The V and J genes are TRBV20-1 and TRBJ2-7; 7 bases are a match to TRBD1. Trimming cost V 4 bases and J 5 bases; bases outside gene matches: 11. CDR3 length equals 14 residues. The germline CDR1 and CDR2 sequences are DFQATT and SNEGSKA (reference sequence). Written as DNA, the CDR3 is TGCAGTGCTAACGTACAGGGGACCAGGCACGAGCAGTACTTC. Encoded protein: CSANVQGTRHEQYF.